This TCR beta chain was documented in a study of blood T cell repertoires in COVID-19. The overall study: Sites across the United States, Italy and Spain contributed samples from acute and convalescent COVID-19. T cells, B-cell-depleted T cells, or PBMCs supplied cDNA or gDNA.

Study processing details: Amplification with reference gene primers provided the estimates of nucleated cell counts. Assay: immunoSEQ multiplex PCR; the TCRdb copy retains only in-frame clones and omits some. V and J calls and clone size are copied from that table; D and trimming were computed from the DNA. The table lists a few hundred thousand clones, roughly 86% of them singletons. V lost 3 bases, J lost 9 bases, and 7 bases stayed unmatched. Per germline, CDR1 MNHEY and CDR2 SVGAGI. The CDR3 runs to 15 residues. The rearrangement joins TRBV6-5 to TRBJ1-6; 8 bases fit TRBD1. Sample: peripheral blood. The sequence was obtained from an elderly man with acute or convalescent COVID-19. In nucleotides, the CDR3 is TGTGCCAGCAGTTATACCGGACAGGGAGGTTCACCCCTCCACTTT. Translating gives CASSYTGQGGSPLHF.